This is a list of T cell receptor beta chains from one sample in a study of blood T cell repertoires in COVID-19. TCRdb's table, derived via immunoSEQ multiplex PCR, lists solely in-frame clones and lacks some. The sample lists more than 15,000 clones; 75% to 95% were seen once. Specimen: peripheral blood. The receptors here all came from a human donor in a cohort sampled during active COVID-19. Both conserved end residues are trimmed from each CDR3.

V	CDR3
TRBV3-1/TRBV3-2	ASSQAVMNTEAF
TRBV18	ASSPTIGDEQF
TRBV4-2	ASSQDRVPGEKLF
TRBV7-2	ASSLALSSSGRQETQY
TRBV6-4	ASSEYPGPSYEQY
TRBV27	ASTGWNTEAF
TRBV4-3	ASSQVLRNTEAF
TRBV2	ASSAASGGPGEQF
TRBV5-5	ASSLGRGPNTEAF
TRBV24-1	ATSEPGTGGGKLF
TRBV2	ASKPDNGYNEQF
TRBV5-1	ASKGEGVEQY
TRBV4-1	ASSQVQGANYGYT
TRBV28	ASSLVQSSYYGYT
TRBV5-1	ASSVGVSGRSDTQY
TRBV19	ASTTGKVFTEAF
TRBV11-2	ASRTLAGGHNEQF
TRBV11-2	AYYPGQGVYGYT
TRBV7-2	ASSLGTGTRQETQY
TRBV28	ASSWGAGELF
TRBV19	ASRSSGGALREQF
TRBV2	ASSEILGGNQPQH
TRBV7-2	ASSPGQGNIQY
TRBV20-1	SASYREAF
TRBV19	ASSIRRGRETQY
TRBV25-1	ASSATNGTGPHGYT